These 13 T cell receptor beta chains were sequenced from one sample in a study of T cells in localized non-small cell lung cancer. Produced via immunoSEQ multiplex PCR; TCRdb's table is partial and in-frame only. The table shows over 20,000 clones, with approximately 81% occurring only once. Material: peripheral blood, obtained before any cancer treatment. Receptors were obtained from a man between 35 and 75 years old with stage III squamous cell lung carcinoma.

This rearrangement joins TRBV7-3 to TRBJ1-1; D remains unclear. This CDR3 is 13 amino acids long. Trimming took off 2 bases at V and 4 bases at J, with 8 bases between the two ends. Germline lookup yields CDR1 SGHTA and CDR2 FQGTGA. CDR3 sequence: CASSLFGGTEAFF. Here the CDR3 DNA reads TGTGCCAGCAGCTTATTCGGTGGCACTGAAGCTTTCTTT. The full variable domain, its missing parts supplied by reference TRBV7-3 and TRBJ1-1, is GAGVSQTPSNKVTEKGKYVELRCDPISGHTALYWYRQSLGQGPEFLIYFQGTGAADDSGLPNDRFFAVRPEGSVSTLKIQRTERGDSAVYLCASSLFGGTEAFFGQGTRLTVV.

This chain uses TRBV9 with TRBJ2-1; D is perhaps TRBD1 (5 bases). This CDR3 is 13 amino acids long. CDR1 and CDR2 (germline): SGDLS, YYNGEE. V shed 5 bases and J shed 8 bases, with 14 bases lying between them. This CDR3 is CASSQGLLDEQFF. DNA of the CDR3: TGTGCCAGCAGTCAGGGCTTACTCGATGAGCAGTTCTTC.

This chain links TRBV5-6 with TRBJ2-3; TRBD1 agrees at 9 bases. Germline lookup yields CDR1 SGHDT and CDR2 YYEEEE. The CDR3 runs to 15 residues. With V trimmed by 4 bases and J by 4 bases, 7 bases remained unmatched. As DNA, the CDR3 is TGTGCCAGCAGCAATGGGAGGACAGGGGCAGATACGCAGTATTTT. It translates to CASSNGRTGADTQYF.

The V call is TRBV5-1, the J call TRBJ1-2; D ambiguous. V was clipped by 4 bases and J by 8 bases, with 21 bases between them. This CDR3 is built from 15 residues. Germline V gene sequence: CDR1 SGHRS, CDR2 YFSETQ. CDR3 sequence (DNA): TGCGCCAGCAGCCCGACGTCAGGAGGTTTTTTGGGCTACACCTTC. Its protein is CASSPTSGGFLGYTF.

The chain is built from TRBV30 and TRBJ1-4; D remains ambiguous. CDR3 length: 13 amino acids. CDR1 and CDR2 (germline): GTSNPN, SVGIG (reference sequence). V was cut by 2 bases and J by 6 bases, with 10 bases left in between. The CDR3 nucleotides read TGTGCCTGGAGTCTACAAATCCATGAAAAACTGTTTTTT. Amino acid sequence: CAWSLQIHEKLFF.

The rearrangement uses TRBV6-1 and TRBJ1-2; 7 positions match TRBD1. Germline V gene lookup returns CDR1 MNHNS and CDR2 SASEGT. J was trimmed by 10 bases and V by 6 bases; bases with no gene match: 11. The CDR3 runs 13 residues. CDR3 nucleotides: TGTGCCAGCAGCGTCGACAGGGAAACCTCCTACACCTTC. Residues: CASSVDRETSYTF.

The chain recombines TRBV2 with TRBJ2-1; 9 bases agree with TRBD2. Germline trimming cut 6 bases from V and 4 bases from J; bases unmatched to any gene: 10. Germline loops: CDR1 SNHLY, CDR2 FYNNEI. There are 16 residues in the CDR3. The CDR3 region has the DNA TGTGCCAGCAGGGCAGGAGCGGGAGGACTATACAATGAGCAGTTCTTC. Encoded protein: CASRAGAGGLYNEQFF.

This clone was observed a few times. The chain is built from TRBV11-2 and TRBJ2-3; 7 bases map to TRBD1. The length of the CDR3 is 18 residues. With V trimmed by 4 bases and J by 2 bases, 15 bases remained unmatched. CDR1 and CDR2 (germline): SGHAT, FQNNGV. The CDR3 loop is CASSSGRGNRLFTDTQYF. The CDR3 bases are TGTGCCAGCAGCTCAGGCAGGGGGAATAGGTTATTCACAGATACGCAGTATTTT.

The chain is built from TRBV6-6 and TRBJ2-1; D possibly corresponds to TRBD1 (5 bases). Per germline, CDR1 MNHNY and CDR2 SVGAGI (reference sequence). Deletions cut 10 bases from V and 1 base from J, with 11 bases between. The CDR3 extends over 13 amino acids. CDR3 in DNA: TGTGCCACCTCCCCAGGGTCCTACAATGAGCAGTTCTTC. Translated: CATSPGSYNEQFF.

V gene TRBV5-1 combines with J gene TRBJ2-3, with 10 bases aligning to TRBD1. J was trimmed by 3 bases and V by 4 bases; bases with no gene match: 8. CDR3 length: 16 amino acids. CDR1 is SGHRS and CDR2 is YFSETQ in the germline V gene. The CDR3 is CASSLGTGQGTDTQYF. The CDR3 DNA sequence: TGCGCCAGCAGCCTTGGGACGGGACAGGGGACAGATACGCAGTATTTT.

J is TRBJ2-1 and V is TRBV19; D remains ambiguous. The V and J ends lost 3 bases and 7 bases respectively, with 22 bases between them. CDR3 size: 17 residues. CDR1 and CDR2 from the germline V gene are LNHDA and SQIVND (reference sequence). CDR3 sequence: CASSIKDASRPKNEQFF. The CDR3 DNA reads as TGTGCCAGTAGTATCAAGGACGCCTCTCGGCCCAAAAATGAGCAGTTCTTC.

The chain recombines TRBV19 with TRBJ2-7, with a possible D match to TRBD2 (6 bases). There are 16 residues in the CDR3. V was shortened by 5 bases and J by 0 bases, with 17 bases between the two germline ends. Germline V CDR1 and CDR2: LNHDA, SQIVND (reference sequence). CDR3 DNA: TGTGCCAGTAGTGGGGAGGACTCACCACCCTCCTACGAGCAGTACGTC. This gives the protein CASSGEDSPPSYEQYV.

The chain joins TRBV6-1 to TRBJ1-1; no clear D. V dropped 7 bases and J dropped 0 bases, with 12 bases sitting between them. Germline-derived CDR1 and CDR2 are MNHNS and SASEGT. The CDR3 covers 14 residues. CDR3 DNA sequence: TGTGCCAGCACCGTTCTGGATGTGAACACTGAAGCTTTCTTT. This sequence encodes CASTVLDVNTEAFF.